Sequencing of this T cell receptor (beta chain) was carried out in a study of T cell repertoires in cytomegalovirus infection. TCRdb fed the reads into MiXCR, producing one record per CDR3 protein. In the table there are more than 150,000 distinct CDR3 sequences, about 21% of which are singletons. This clonotype is classed as medium-sized. The origin of this receptor is a human donor in good health (CMV status not recorded). Some clones in this sample may be carry-over from other donors' samples. The sample consisted of PBMCs.

The CDR3 reads CASSPIWFTDTQYF. The DNA of the CDR3 is TGTGCCAGCAGTCCCATTTGGTTCACAGATACGCAGTATTTT. The chain recombines TRBV7-8 with TRBJ2-3; D is unclear. Germline-derived CDR1 and CDR2 are SGHVS and FQNEAQ. The CDR3 is 14 amino acids. Trimming left V 6 bases short and J 2 bases short, with 12 bases between.